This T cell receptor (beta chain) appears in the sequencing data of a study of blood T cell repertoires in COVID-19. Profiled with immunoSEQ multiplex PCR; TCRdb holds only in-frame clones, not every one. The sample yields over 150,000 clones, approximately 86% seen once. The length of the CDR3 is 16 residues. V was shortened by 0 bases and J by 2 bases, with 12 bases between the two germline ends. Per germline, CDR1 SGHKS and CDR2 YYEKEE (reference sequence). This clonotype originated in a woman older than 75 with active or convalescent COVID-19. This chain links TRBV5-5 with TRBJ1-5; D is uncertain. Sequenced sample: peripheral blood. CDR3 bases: TGTGCCAGCAGCTTGGTGATTTTGCAGGGCAATCAGCCCCAGCATTTT. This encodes CASSLVILQGNQPQHF.